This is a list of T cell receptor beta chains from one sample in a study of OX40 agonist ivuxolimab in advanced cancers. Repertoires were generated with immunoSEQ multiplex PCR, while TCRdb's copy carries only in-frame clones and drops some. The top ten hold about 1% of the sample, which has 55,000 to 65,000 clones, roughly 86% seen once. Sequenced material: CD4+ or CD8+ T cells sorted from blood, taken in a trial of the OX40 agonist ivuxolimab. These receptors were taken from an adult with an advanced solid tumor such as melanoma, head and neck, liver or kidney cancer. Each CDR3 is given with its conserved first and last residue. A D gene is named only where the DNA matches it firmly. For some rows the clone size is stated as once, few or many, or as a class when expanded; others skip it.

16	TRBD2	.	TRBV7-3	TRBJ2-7	CASSFRVAGKSGEQYF	TGTGCCAGCAGCTTCCGTGTAGCGGGGAAAAGTGGAGAGCAGTACTTC
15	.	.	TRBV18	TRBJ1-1	CASSPNGGGGTEAFF	TGTGCCAGCTCACCCAACGGGGGGGGAGGCACTGAAGCTTTCTTT
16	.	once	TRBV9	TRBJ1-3	CASSVGGGGSGNTIYF	TGTGCCAGCAGCGTAGGCGGGGGTGGCTCTGGAAACACCATATATTTT
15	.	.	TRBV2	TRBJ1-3	CASSEQGSSGNTIYF	TGTGCCAGCAGTGAACAGGGTTCCTCTGGAAACACCATATATTTT
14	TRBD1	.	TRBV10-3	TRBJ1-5	CAIRSGQGDQPQHF	TGTGCCATCCGCTCGGGACAGGGAGATCAGCCCCAGCATTTT
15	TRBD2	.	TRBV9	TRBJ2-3	CASSPGTRRTDTQYF	TGTGCCAGCAGCCCAGGGACTAGGCGCACAGATACGCAGTATTTT
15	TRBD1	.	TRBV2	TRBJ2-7	CASSRGQGVAYEQYF	TGTGCCAGCAGCCGGGGACAGGGTGTAGCCTACGAGCAGTACTTC
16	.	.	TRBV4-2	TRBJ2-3	CASSQEEGLRVDTQYF	TGTGCCAGCAGCCAAGAGGAGGGCCTCCGGGTAGATACGCAGTATTTT
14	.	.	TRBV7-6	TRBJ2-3	CASSFWENTDTQYF	TGTGCCAGCAGCTTTTGGGAAAACACAGATACGCAGTATTTT
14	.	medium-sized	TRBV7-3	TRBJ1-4	CASRIGGSNEKLFF	TGTGCCAGCAGGATTGGAGGGAGCAATGAAAAACTGTTTTTT
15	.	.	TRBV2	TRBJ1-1	CASETDRAMNTEAFF	TGTGCCAGCGAGACCGACAGAGCCATGAACACTGAAGCTTTCTTT
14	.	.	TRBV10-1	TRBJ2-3	CASSVSTAADTQYF	TGCGCCAGCAGTGTGAGTACCGCGGCAGATACGCAGTATTTT
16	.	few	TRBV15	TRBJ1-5	CATSRDKGGRAQPQHF	TGTGCCACCAGCAGAGATAAGGGGGGACGAGCTCAGCCCCAGCATTTT
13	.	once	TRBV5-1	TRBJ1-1	CASSSGGGTEAFF	TGCGCCAGCAGCTCCGGAGGGGGGACTGAAGCTTTCTTT
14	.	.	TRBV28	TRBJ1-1	CASSWYRARTEAFF	TGTGCCAGCAGTTGGTACAGGGCGAGAACTGAAGCTTTCTTT
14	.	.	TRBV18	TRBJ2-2	CASSPLQGAGELFF	TGTGCCAGCTCACCACTACAGGGTGCCGGGGAGCTGTTTTTT
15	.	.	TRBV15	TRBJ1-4	CATSRDRGTNEKLFF	TGTGCCACCAGCAGAGATCGTGGAACTAATGAAAAACTGTTTTTT
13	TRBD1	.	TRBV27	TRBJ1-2	CASSGQGNYGYTF	TGTGCCAGCTCGGGACAGGGGAACTATGGCTACACCTTC
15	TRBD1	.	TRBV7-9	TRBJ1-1	CASTITRGAVSEAFF	TGTGCCAGCACCATTACCAGGGGGGCGGTTTCTGAAGCTTTCTTT
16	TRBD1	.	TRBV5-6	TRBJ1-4	CASSLGQGTTNEKLFF	TGTGCCAGCAGCTTGGGACAGGGTACAACTAATGAAAAACTGTTTTTT
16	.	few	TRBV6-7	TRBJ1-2	CASSYALSSPGDGYTF	TGTGCCAGCAGTTACGCCCTTTCCTCCCCAGGGGATGGCTACACCTTC
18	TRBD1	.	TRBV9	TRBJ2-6	CAARLPGQGAMGANVLTF	TGTGCCGCTCGTTTACCGGGACAGGGGGCGATGGGGGCCAACGTCCTGACTTTC
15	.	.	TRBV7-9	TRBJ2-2	CASTVDSSPTGELFF	TGTGCCAGCACCGTGGACAGCTCACCCACCGGGGAGCTGTTTTTT
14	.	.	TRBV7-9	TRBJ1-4	CASSLTGPNEKLFF	TGTGCCAGCAGCTTGACAGGCCCAAATGAAAAACTGTTTTTT
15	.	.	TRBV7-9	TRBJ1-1	CASSKWGEVNTEAFF	TGTGCCAGCAGCAAATGGGGGGAAGTGAACACTGAAGCTTTCTTT
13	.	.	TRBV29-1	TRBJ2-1	CSVQRSSYNEQFF	TGCAGCGTTCAGAGGAGCTCCTACAATGAGCAGTTCTTC
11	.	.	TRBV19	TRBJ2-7	CASTRGYEQYF	TGTGCCAGTACGAGGGGGTACGAGCAGTACTTC
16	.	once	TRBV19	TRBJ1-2	CASSGDPNRRSSGYTF	TGTGCCAGTTCCGGAGACCCCAACCGGCGTAGTAGCGGCTACACCTTC
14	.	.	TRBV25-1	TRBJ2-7	CASSELGKPYEQYF	TGTGCCAGCAGTGAATTGGGGAAGCCCTACGAGCAGTACTTC
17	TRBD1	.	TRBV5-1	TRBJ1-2	CASSYAPDRVGNYGYTF	TGCGCCAGCAGCTACGCCCCGGACAGGGTTGGCAACTATGGCTACACCTTC
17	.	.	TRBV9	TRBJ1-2	CASSPIESNPGRGGYTF	TGTGCCAGCAGCCCAATTGAGAGCAATCCGGGGAGGGGTGGCTACACCTTC
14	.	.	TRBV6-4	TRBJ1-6	CASSVDGSNSPLHF	TGTGCCAGCAGTGTTGACGGGAGTAATTCACCCCTCCACTTT
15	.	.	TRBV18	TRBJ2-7	CASSPGAGQSYEQYF	TGTGCCAGCTCACCAGGGGCGGGACAGTCCTACGAGCAGTACTTC